The source of this T cell receptor beta chain is a study of memory CD4+ T cells and cytomegalovirus serostatus. Turning to the study itself: Of the healthy Belgian adults, 9 were CMV seropositive and around 22 seronegative.

The sort gate was single viable CD3+CD4+CD8-CD45RO+ cells for memory CD4+ T cells. Only in-frame clones appear in the TCRdb table, and some are missing; sequencing was by immunoSEQ multiplex PCR. This table has some 53,000 clones, around 80% appearing once. The clonotype comes from an adult in good health and CMV-seronegative. Input material: memory CD4+ T cells from blood.

CDR3 in DNA: TGTGCCAGCTCTTTGGAAAAGGGTTGGGGGGAGCTGTTTTTT. Its protein product is CASSLEKGWGELFF. The gene calls are TRBV27 and TRBJ2-2; D remains unclear. The CDR3 covers 14 residues. The germline V gene encodes CDR1 MNHEY and CDR2 SMNVEV (reference sequence). Trimming pared 8 bases from V and 8 bases from J, leaving 18 bases between.